This entry concerns a single TCR beta chain. Deletions cut 4 bases from V and 4 bases from J, with 11 bases between. CDR3 length: 14 amino acids. Germline V lookup: CDR1 MNHEY, CDR2 SVGAGI. Assay used: immunoSEQ multiplex PCR; TCRdb lists only in-frame clones, some missing. The table lists tens of thousands of clones, about 88% of them singletons. The data derive from a study of OX40 agonist ivuxolimab in advanced cancers. The chain uses TRBV6-5 and TRBJ2-1; no reliable D call. The origin of this receptor is an adult with an advanced solid tumor such as melanoma, head and neck, liver or kidney cancer. The starting material was CD4+ or CD8+ T cells sorted from blood, obtained in a trial of the OX40 agonist ivuxolimab. The CDR3 DNA follows: TGTGCCAGCAGTTCACGGGTCCCTTACAATGAGCAGTTCTTC. Translated: CASSSRVPYNEQFF.